The count of the clone carrying this T cell receptor (beta chain) is one. TCRdb's table, derived via immunoSEQ multiplex PCR, lists solely in-frame clones and lacks some. Altogether 70,000 to 90,000 clones are present, 70% to 90% being singletons, with the ten largest covering 9.5% to 13%. V lost 0 bases, J lost 9 bases, and 9 bases stayed unmatched. The CDR3 sequence is 15 residues long. Germline CDR1 reads LGHNA; CDR2 reads YSLEER. The data originate from a study of T cell responses to AZD1222 COVID-19 vaccine. This clonotype originated in an adult who received the AZD1222 COVID-19 vaccine. This sample comprised peripheral blood, obtained 28 days after the second AZD1222 dose. The genes are TRBV4-3 and TRBJ1-1; 8 nucleotides match TRBD1. CDR3 in DNA: TGCGCCAGCAGCCAAGACCCCCCCCCAGGGGGCCAAGCTTTCTTT. This sequence encodes CASSQDPPPGGQAFF.